This T cell receptor beta chain emerged from a study of beta chain features in type 1 diabetes. Study in general: Patients did not differ from healthy donors in age, gender or cell yield.

Post-sort purity exceeded 95% for all sorted populations. Findings and limits, study-wide: Type 1 diabetes patients showed fewer insertions and more deletions at VDJ junctions. It was possible that PCR favored shorter templates, equally so in patients and controls. Among patients with Type 1 diabetes, TCRB CDR3s were moderately but significantly shorter in every one of the four CD4+ subsets.

Note on this clone: What it recognizes is unknown.

This CDR3 contains 12 residues. V lost 7 bases to trimming and J lost 5 bases; unmatched junction nucleotides: 7. Germline V gene data show CDR1 as SQVTM and CDR2 as ANQGSEA. Every bit of the isolated RNA underwent reverse transcription, so sequencing read expressed TCRB transcripts. Sequencing was performed with immunoSEQ multiplex PCR; in TCRdb, only in-frame clones are kept and a portion is missing. The data show some 240,000 clones, 16% seen once. The specimen was naive CD4+ T cells from blood. The chain recombines TRBV29-1 with TRBJ2-5; 7 bases are shared with TRBD1. This receptor was obtained from a man aged 25 to 40 with type 1 diabetes. The CDR3 protein is CSATTGWETQYF. Here the CDR3 DNA reads TGCAGCGCTACGACAGGGTGGGAGACCCAGTACTTC.